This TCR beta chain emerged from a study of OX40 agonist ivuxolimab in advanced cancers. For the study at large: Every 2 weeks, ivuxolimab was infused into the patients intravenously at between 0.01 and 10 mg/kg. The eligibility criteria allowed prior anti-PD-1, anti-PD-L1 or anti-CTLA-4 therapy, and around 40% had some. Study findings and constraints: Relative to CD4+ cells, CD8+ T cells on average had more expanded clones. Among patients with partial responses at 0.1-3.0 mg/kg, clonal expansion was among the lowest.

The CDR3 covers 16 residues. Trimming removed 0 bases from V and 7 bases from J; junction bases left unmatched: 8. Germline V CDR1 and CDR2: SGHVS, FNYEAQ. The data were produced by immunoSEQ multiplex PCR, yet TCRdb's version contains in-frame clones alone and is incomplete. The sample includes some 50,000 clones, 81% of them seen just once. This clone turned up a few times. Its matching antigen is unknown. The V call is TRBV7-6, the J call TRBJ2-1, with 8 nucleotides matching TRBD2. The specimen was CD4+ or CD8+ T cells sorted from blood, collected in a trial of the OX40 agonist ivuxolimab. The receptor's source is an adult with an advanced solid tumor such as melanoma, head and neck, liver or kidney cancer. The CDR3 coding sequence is TGTGCCAGCAGCTTAGCGGTCGGGGGGGCATGGAATGAGCAGTTCTTC. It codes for CASSLAVGGAWNEQFF. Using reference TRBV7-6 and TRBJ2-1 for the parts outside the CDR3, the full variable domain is GAGVSQSPRYKVTKRGQDVALRCDPISGHVSLYWYRQALGQGPEFLTYFNYEAQQDKSGLPNDRFSAERPEGSISTLTIQRTEQRDSAMYRCASSLAVGGAWNEQFFGPGTRLTVL.